This T cell receptor beta chain is drawn from a study of CD8+ T cells in alopecia areata. Study-level points and caveats: Normal scalp showed lower clonality than lesional scalp, especially alopecia totalis/universalis.

As to this clone: Its specificity is unknown.

This CDR3 is built from 14 residues. Germline V gives CDR1 MNHEY, CDR2 SMNVEV (reference sequence). V was cut by 6 bases and J by 0 bases, with 9 bases left in between. The authors extracted RNA and reverse transcribed it into cDNA as the sequencing template. Some clones are missing from TCRdb's copy, which holds only in-frame ones; the method was immunoSEQ multiplex PCR. The sample includes over 100,000 clones, approximately 49% seen only once; the top ten take approximately 18%. The rearrangement links TRBV27 to TRBJ1-5; D gene uncertain. The material sequenced was CD8+ T cells sorted from blood, taken at week 0. The clonotype was recovered from a human donor with alopecia areata. CDR3: CASRPQYSNQPQHF. CDR3 bases: TGTGCCAGCAGGCCACAGTATAGCAATCAGCCCCAGCATTTT.